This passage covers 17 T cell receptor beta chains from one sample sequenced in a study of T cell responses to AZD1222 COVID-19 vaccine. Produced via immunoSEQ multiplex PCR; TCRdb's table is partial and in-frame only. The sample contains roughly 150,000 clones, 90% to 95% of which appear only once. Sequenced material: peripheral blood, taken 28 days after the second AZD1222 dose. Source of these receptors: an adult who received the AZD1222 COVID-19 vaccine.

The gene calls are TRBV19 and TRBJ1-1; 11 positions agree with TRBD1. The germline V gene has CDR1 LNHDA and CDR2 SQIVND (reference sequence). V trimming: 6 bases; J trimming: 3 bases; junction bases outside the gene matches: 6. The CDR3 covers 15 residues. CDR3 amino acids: CASSGTGGRHTEAFF. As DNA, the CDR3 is TGTGCCAGTAGCGGGACAGGGGGACGGCACACTGAAGCTTTCTTT.

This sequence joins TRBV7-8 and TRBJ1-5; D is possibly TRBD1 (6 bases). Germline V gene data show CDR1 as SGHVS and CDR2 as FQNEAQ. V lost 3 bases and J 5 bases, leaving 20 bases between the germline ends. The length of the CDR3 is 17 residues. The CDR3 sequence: CASSLRAIQRGYQPQHF. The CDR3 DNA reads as TGTGCCAGCAGCTTGAGGGCCATCCAGAGGGGGTATCAGCCCCAGCATTTT. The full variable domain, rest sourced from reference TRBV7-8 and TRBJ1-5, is GAGVSQSPRYKVAKRGQDVALRCDPISGHVSLFWYQQALGQGPEFLTYFQNEAQLDKSGLPSDRFFAERPEGSVSTLKIQRTQQEDSAVYLCASSLRAIQRGYQPQHFGDGTRLSIL.

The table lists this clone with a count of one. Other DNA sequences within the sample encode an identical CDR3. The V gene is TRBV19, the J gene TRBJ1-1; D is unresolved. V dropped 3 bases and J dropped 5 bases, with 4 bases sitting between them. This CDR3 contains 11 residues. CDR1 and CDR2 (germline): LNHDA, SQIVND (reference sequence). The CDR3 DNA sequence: TGTGCCAGTAGTATTGTTACTGAAGCTTTCTTT. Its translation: CASSIVTEAFF.

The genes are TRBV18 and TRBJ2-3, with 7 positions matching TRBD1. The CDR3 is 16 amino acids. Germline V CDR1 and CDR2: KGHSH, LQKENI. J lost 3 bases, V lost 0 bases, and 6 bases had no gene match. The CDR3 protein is CASSPPNRGFTDTQYF. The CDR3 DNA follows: TGTGCCAGCTCACCACCGAACAGGGGATTTACAGATACGCAGTATTTT.

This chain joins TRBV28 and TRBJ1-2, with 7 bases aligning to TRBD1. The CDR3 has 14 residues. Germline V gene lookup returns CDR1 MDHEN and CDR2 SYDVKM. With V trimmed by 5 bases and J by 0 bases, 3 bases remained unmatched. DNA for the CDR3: TGTGCCAGCAGTGGACAGGCGGCTAACTATGGCTACACCTTC. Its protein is CASSGQAANYGYTF.

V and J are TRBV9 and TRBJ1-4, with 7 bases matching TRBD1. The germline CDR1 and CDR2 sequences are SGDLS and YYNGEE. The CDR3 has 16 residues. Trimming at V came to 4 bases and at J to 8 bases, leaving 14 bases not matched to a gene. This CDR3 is CASSPSGWQGDEKLFF. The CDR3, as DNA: TGTGCCAGCAGCCCCTCCGGTTGGCAGGGGGACGAAAAACTGTTTTTT.

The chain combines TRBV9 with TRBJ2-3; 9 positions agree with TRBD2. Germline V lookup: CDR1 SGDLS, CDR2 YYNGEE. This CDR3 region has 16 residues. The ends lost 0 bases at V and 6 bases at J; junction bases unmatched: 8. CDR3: CASSVEAGGPSDTQYF. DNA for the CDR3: TGTGCCAGCAGCGTAGAGGCGGGAGGGCCTTCGGATACGCAGTATTTT.

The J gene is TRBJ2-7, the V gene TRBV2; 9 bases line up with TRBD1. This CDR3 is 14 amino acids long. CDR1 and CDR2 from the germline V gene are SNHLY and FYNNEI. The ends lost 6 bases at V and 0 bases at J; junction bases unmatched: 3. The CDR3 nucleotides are TGTGCCAGCAGAGTGGGACAGGGCTCCTACGAGCAGTACTTC. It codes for CASRVGQGSYEQYF.

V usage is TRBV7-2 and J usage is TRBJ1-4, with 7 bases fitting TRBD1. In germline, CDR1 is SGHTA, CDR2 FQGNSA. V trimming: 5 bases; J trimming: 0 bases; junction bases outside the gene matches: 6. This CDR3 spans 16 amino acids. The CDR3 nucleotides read TGTGCCAGCAGCCCGGACAGGTTTGCAACTAATGAAAAACTGTTTTTT. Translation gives CASSPDRFATNEKLFF.

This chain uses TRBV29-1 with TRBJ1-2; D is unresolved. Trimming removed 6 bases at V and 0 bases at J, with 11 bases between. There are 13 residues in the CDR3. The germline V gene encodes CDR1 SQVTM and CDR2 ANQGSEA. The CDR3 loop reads CSVTASPNYGYTF. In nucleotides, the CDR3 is TGCAGCGTAACAGCTTCTCCTAACTATGGCTACACCTTC.

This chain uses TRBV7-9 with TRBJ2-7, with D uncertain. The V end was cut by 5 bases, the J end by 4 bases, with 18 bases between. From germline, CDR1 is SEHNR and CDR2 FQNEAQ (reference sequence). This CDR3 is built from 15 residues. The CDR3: CASSNDWSSKYEQYF. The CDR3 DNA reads TGTGCCAGCAGCAACGACTGGTCCTCGAAATACGAGCAGTACTTC. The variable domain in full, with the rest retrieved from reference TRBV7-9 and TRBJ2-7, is DTGVSQNPRHKITKRGQNVTFRCDPISEHNRLYWYRQTLGQGPEFLTYFQNEAQLEKSRLLSDRFSAERPKGSFSTLEIQRTEQGDSAMYLCASSNDWSSKYEQYFGPGTRLTVT.

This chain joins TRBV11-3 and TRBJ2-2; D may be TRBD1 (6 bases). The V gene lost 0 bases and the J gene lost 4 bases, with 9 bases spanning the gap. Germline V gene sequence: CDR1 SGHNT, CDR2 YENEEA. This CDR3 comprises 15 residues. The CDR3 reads CASSLDRGGTGELFF. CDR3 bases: TGTGCCAGCAGCTTAGACAGGGGTGGCACCGGGGAGCTGTTTTTT.

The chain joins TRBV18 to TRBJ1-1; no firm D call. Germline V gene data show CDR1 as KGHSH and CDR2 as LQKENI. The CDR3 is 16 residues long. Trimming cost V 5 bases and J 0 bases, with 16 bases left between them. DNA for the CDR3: TGTGCCAGCTCAGTCGGACGGGAATTCATGAACACTGAAGCTTTCTTT. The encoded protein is CASSVGREFMNTEAFF.

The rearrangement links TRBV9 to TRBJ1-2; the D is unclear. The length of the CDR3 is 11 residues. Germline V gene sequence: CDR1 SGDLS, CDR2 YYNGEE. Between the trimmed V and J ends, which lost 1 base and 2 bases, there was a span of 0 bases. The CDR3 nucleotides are TGTGCCAGCAGCGTAAACTATGGCTACACCTTC. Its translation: CASSVNYGYTF.

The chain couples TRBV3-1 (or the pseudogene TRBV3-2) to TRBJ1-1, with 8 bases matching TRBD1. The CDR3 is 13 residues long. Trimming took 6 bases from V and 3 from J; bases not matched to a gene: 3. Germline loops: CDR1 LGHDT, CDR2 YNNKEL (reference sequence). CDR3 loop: CASRVQGDTEAFF. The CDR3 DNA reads TGTGCCAGCAGGGTACAGGGGGACACTGAAGCTTTCTTT.

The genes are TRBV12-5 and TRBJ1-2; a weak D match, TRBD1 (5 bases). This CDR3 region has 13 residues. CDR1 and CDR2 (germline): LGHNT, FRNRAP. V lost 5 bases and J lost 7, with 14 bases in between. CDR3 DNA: TGTGCTAGTGGTATTCACAGGACCGGTGGCTACACCTTC. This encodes CASGIHRTGGYTF.

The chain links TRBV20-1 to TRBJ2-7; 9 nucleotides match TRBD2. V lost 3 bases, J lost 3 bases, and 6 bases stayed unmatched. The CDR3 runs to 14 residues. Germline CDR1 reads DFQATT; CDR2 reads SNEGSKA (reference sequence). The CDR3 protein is CSASSSGRIYEQYF. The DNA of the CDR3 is TGCAGTGCTAGTTCAAGCGGGAGGATCTACGAGCAGTACTTC.